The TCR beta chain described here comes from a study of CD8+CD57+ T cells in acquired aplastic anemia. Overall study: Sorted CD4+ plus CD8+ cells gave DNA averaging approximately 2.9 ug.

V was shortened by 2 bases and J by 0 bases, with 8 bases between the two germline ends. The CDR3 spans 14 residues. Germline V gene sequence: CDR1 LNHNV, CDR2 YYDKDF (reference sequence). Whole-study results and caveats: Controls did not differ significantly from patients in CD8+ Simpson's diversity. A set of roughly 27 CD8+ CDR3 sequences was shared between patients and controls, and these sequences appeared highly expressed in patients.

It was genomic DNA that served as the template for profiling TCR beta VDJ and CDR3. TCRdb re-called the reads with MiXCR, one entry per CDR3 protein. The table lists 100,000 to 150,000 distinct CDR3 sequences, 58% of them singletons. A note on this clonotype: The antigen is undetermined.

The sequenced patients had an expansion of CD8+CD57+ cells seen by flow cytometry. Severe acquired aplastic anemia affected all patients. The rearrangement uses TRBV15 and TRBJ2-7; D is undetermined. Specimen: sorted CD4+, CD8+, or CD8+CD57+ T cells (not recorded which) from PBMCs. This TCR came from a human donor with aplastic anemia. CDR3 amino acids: CATSRPSGSYEQYF. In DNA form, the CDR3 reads TGTGCCACCAGCAGACCCTCGGGCTCCTACGAGCAGTACTTC. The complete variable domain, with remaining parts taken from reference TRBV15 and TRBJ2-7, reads DAMVIQNPRYQVTQFGKPVTLSCSQTLNHNVMYWYQQKSSQAPKLLFHYYDKDFNNEADTPDNFQSRRPNTSFCFLDIRSPGLGDTAMYLCATSRPSGSYEQYFGPGTRLTVT.